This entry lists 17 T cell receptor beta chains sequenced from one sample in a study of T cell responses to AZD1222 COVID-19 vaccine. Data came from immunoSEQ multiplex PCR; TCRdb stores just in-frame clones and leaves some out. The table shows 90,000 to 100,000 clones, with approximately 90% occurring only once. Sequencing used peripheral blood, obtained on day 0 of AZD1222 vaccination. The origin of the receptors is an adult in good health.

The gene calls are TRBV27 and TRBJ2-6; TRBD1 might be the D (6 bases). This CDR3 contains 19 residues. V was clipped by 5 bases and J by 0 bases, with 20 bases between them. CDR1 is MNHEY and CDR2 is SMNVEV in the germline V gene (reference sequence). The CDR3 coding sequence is TGTGCCAGCAGTCTCCCTCAGGGGCACGTTCCCTCTGGGGCCAACGTCCTGACTTTC. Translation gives CASSLPQGHVPSGANVLTF.

The CDR3: CASRKSSSYEQYF. CDR3 nucleotide sequence: TGTGCCAGCAGAAAGAGTTCCTCCTACGAGCAGTACTTC. This chain uses TRBV6-5 with TRBJ2-7, with D unclear. V was trimmed by 6 bases and J by 0 bases, leaving 9 bases between them. CDR1 and CDR2 from the germline V gene are MNHEY and SVGAGI. CDR3 length: 13 amino acids.

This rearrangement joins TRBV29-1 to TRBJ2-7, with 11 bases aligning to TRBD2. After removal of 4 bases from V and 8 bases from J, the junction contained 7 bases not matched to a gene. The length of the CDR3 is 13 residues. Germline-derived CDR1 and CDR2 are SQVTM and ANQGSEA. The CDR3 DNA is TGCAGCGTTGCACTAGCGGGAGCTATGAAGCAGTACTTC. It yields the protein CSVALAGAMKQYF.

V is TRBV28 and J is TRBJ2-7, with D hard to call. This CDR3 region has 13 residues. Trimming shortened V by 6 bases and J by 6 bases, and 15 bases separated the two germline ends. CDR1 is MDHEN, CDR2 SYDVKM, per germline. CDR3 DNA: TGTGCCAGCAGCTTGCGGACCCCCCCCGAGCAGTACTTC. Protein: CASSLRTPPEQYF.

The CDR3 DNA reads TGTGCCAGCAGGTCTGCGGACAGGCGATACCTTGGTGGCTACACCTTC. It specifies CASRSADRRYLGGYTF. The chain uses TRBV5-6 and TRBJ1-2; 7 bases are shared with TRBD1. J lost 7 bases, V lost 5 bases, and 17 bases had no gene match. There are 16 residues in the CDR3. Germline V gene lookup returns CDR1 SGHDT and CDR2 YYEEEE.

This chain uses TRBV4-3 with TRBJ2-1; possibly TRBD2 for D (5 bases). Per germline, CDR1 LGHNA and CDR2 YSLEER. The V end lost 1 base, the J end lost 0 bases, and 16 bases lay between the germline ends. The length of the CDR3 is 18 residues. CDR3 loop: CASSQGTWGASSYNEQFF. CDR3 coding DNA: TGCGCCAGCAGCCAAGGAACATGGGGAGCCAGCTCCTACAATGAGCAGTTCTTC.

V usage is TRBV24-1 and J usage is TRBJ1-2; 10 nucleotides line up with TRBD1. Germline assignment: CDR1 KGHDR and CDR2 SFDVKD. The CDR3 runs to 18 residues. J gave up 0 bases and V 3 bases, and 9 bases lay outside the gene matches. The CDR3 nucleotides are TGTGCCACCAGTGATACCCGGGACAGGGGATCTTCTAACTATGGCTACACCTTC. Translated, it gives CATSDTRDRGSSNYGYTF.

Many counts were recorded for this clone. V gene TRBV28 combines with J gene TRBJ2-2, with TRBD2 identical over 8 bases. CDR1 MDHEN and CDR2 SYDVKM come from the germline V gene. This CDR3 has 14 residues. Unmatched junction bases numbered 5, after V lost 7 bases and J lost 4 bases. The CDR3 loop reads CASTRGGSTGELFF. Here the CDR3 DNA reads TGTGCCAGCACTCGGGGGGGATCCACCGGGGAGCTGTTTTTT.

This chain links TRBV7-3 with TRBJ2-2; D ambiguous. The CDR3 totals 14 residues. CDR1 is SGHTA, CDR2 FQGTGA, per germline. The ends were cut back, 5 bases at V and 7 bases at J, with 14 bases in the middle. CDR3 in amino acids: CASSPRTDYGELFF. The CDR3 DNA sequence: TGTGCCAGCAGCCCGCGGACCGATTACGGGGAGCTGTTTTTT.

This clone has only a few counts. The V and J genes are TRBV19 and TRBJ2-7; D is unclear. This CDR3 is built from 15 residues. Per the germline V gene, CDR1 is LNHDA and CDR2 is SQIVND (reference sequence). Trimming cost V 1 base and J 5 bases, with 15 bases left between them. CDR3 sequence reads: CASSIGGYRADEQYF. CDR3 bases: TGTGCCAGTAGTATAGGAGGTTACCGAGCCGACGAGCAGTACTTC.

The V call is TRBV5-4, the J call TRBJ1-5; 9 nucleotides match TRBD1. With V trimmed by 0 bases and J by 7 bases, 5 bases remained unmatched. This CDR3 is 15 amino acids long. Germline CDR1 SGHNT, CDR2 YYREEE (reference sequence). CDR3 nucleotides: TGTGCCAGCAGCTTGGGAGGACAGGGGCACCAGCCCCAGCATTTT. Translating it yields CASSLGGQGHQPQHF.

The CDR3 protein is CASSVVGQGGEQYF. The CDR3 nucleotides read TGTGCCAGCAGCGTAGTGGGACAGGGAGGCGAGCAGTACTTC. This chain links TRBV9 with TRBJ2-7; TRBD1 agrees at 9 bases. J lost 6 bases, V lost 0 bases, and 4 bases had no gene match. The CDR3 sequence is 14 residues long. Germline V gives CDR1 SGDLS, CDR2 YYNGEE. Filled out from reference TRBV9 and TRBJ2-7, the complete variable domain reads DSGVTQTPKHLITATGQRVTLRCSPRSGDLSVYWYQQSLDQGLQFLIQYYNGEERAKGNILERFSAQQFPDLHSELNLSSLELGDSALYFCASSVVGQGGEQYFGPGTRLTVT.

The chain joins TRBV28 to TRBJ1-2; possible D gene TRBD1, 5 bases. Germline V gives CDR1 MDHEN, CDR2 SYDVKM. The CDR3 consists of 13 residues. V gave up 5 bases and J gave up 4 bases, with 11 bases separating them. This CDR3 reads CASSTPGPYGYTF. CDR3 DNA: TGTGCCAGCAGTACCCCGGGACCCTATGGCTACACCTTC.

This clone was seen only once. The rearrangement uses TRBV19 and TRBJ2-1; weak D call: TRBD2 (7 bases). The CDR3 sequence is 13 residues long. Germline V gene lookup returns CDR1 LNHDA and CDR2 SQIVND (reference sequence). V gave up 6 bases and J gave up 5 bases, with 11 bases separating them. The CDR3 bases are TGTGCCAGTAGATTCGGGGGGCACAATGAGCAGTTCTTC. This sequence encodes CASRFGGHNEQFF.

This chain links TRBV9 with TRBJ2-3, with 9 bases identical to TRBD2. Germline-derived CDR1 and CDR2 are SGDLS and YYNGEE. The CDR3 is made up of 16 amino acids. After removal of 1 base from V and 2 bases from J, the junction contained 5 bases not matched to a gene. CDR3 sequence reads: CASSVWSSGTTDTQYF. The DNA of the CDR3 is TGTGCCAGCAGCGTATGGTCTAGCGGGACCACAGATACGCAGTATTTT. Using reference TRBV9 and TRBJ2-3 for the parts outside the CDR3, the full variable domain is DSGVTQTPKHLITATGQRVTLRCSPRSGDLSVYWYQQSLDQGLQFLIQYYNGEERAKGNILERFSAQQFPDLHSELNLSSLELGDSALYFCASSVWSSGTTDTQYFGPGTRLTVL.

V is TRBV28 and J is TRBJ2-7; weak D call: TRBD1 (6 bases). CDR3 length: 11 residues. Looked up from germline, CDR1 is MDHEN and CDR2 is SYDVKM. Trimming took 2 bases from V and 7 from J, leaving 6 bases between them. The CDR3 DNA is TGTGCCAGCAGTTTAGGGACAGAGCAGTACTTC. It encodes CASSLGTEQYF.

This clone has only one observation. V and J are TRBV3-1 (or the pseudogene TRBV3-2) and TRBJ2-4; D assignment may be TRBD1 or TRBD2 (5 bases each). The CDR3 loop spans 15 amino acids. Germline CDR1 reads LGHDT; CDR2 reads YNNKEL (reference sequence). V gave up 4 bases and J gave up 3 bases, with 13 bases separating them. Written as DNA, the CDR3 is TGTGCCAGCAGCCCCGAGGGGCTGGGCAAAAACATTCAGTACTTC. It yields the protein CASSPEGLGKNIQYF.